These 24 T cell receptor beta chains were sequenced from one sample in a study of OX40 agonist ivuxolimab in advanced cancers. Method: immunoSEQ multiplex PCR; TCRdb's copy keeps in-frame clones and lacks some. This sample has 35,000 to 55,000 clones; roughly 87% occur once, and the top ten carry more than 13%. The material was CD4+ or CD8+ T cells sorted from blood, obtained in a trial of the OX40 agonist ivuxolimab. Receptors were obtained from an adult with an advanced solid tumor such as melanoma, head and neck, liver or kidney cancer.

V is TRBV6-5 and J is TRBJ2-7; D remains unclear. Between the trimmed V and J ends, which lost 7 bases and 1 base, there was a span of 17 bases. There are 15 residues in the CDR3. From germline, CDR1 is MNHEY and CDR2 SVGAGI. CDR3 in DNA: TGTGCCAGCACTCGGACCTCGGAGAATTCCTACGAGCAGTACTTC. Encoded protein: CASTRTSENSYEQYF.

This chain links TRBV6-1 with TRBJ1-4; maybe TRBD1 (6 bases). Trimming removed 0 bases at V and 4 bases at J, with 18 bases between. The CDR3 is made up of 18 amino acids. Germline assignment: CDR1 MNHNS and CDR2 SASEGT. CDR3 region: CASSEAQGTGRDNEKLFF. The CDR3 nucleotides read TGTGCCAGCAGTGAAGCGCAGGGGACCGGGAGGGATAATGAAAAACTGTTTTTT.

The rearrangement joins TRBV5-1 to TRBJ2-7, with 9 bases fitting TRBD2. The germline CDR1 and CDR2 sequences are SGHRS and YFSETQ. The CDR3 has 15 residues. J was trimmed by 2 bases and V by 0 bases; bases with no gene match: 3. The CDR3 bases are TGCGCCAGCAGCTTGGCTAGCGGGAATACCTACGAGCAGTACTTC. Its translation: CASSLASGNTYEQYF.

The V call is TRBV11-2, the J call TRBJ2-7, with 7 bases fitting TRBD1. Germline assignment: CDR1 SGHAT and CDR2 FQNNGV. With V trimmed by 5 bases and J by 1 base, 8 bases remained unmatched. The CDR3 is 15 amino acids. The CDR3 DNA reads TGTGCCAGCAGCCACGACAGGGATTGGTCCTACGAGCAGTACTTC. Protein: CASSHDRDWSYEQYF. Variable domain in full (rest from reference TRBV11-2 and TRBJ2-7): EAGVAQSPRYKIIEKRQSVAFWCNPISGHATLYWYQQILGQGPKLLIQFQNNGVVDDSQLPKDRFSAERLKGVDSTLKIQPAKLEDSAVYLCASSHDRDWSYEQYFGPGTRLTVT.

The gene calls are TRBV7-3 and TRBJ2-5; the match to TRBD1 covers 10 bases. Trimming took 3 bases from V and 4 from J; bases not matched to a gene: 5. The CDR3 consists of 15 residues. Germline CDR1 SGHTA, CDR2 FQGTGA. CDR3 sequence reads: CASSFGTGARETQYF. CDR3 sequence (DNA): TGTGCCAGCAGCTTTGGGACAGGGGCCAGAGAGACCCAGTACTTC. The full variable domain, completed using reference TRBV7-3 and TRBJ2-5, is GAGVSQTPSNKVTEKGKYVELRCDPISGHTALYWYRQSLGQGPEFLIYFQGTGAADDSGLPNDRFFAVRPEGSVSTLKIQRTERGDSAVYLCASSFGTGARETQYFGPGTRLLVL.

CDR3 in amino acids: CASSNDRNQPQHF. DNA for the CDR3: TGTGCCAGTAGTAACGACAGGAATCAGCCCCAGCATTTT. The genes are TRBV19 and TRBJ1-5, with a weak D call TRBD1 (6 bases). The CDR3 runs 13 residues. V shed 4 bases and J shed 4 bases, with 8 bases lying between them. From germline, CDR1 is LNHDA and CDR2 SQIVND (reference sequence). The full variable domain, completed using reference TRBV19 and TRBJ1-5, is DGGITQSPKYLFRKEGQNVTLSCEQNLNHDAMYWYRQDPGQGLRLIYYSQIVNDFQKGDIAEGYSVSREKKESFPLTVTSAQKNPTAFYLCASSNDRNQPQHFGDGTRLSIL.

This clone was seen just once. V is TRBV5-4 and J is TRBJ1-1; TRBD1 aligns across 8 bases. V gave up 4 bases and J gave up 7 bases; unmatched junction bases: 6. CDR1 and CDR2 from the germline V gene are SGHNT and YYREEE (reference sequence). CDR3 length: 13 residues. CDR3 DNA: TGTGCCAGCAGCCGTACGGGACAGGTTGAAGCTTTCTTT. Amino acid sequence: CASSRTGQVEAFF.

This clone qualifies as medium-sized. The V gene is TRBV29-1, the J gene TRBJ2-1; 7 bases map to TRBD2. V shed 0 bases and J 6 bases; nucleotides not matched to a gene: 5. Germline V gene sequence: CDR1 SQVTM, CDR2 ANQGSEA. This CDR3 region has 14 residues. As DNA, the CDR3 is TGCAGCGTTGAAGATTCGGGCGGGGGCAATGAGCAGTTCTTC. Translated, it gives CSVEDSGGGNEQFF.

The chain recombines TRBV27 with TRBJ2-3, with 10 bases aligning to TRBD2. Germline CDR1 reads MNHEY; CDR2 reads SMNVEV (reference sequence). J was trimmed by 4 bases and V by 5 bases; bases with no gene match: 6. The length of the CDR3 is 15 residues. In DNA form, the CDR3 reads TGTGCCAGCAGTGGCGGGCTAGCGGGAGCAGATACGCAGTATTTT. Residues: CASSGGLAGADTQYF.

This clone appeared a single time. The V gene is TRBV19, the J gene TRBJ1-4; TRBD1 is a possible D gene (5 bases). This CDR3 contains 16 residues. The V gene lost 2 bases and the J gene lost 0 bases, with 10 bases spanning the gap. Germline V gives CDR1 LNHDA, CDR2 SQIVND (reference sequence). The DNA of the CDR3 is TGTGCCAGTAGTATATCCAGGGCTACAACTAATGAAAAACTGTTTTTT. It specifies CASSISRATTNEKLFF.

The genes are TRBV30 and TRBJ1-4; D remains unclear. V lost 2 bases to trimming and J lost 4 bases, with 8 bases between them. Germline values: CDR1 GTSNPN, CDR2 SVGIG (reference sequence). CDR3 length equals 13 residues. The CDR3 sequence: CAWSYGVNEKLFF. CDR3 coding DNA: TGTGCCTGGAGTTACGGTGTTAATGAAAAACTGTTTTTT.

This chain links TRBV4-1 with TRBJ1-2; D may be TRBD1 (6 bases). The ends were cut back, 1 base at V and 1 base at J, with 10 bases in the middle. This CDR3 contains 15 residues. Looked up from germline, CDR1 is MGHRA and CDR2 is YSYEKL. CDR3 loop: CASSQGGGLNYGYTF. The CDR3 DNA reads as TGCGCCAGCAGCCAAGGCGGGGGGCTTAACTATGGCTACACCTTC.

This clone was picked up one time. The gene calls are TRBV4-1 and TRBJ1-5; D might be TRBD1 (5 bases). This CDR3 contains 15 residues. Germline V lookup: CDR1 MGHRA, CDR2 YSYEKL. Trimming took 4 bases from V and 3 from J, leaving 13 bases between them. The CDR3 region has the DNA TGCGCCAGCAGCCGAGAACAGGTGCACAATCAGCCCCAGCATTTT. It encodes CASSREQVHNQPQHF.

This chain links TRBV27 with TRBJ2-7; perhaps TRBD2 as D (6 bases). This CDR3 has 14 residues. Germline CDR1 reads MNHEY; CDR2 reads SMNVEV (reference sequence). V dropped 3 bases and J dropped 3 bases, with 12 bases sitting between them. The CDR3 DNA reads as TGTGCCAGCAGTTTTTCCGGGAGCGTCTACGAGCAGTACTTC. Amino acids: CASSFSGSVYEQYF.

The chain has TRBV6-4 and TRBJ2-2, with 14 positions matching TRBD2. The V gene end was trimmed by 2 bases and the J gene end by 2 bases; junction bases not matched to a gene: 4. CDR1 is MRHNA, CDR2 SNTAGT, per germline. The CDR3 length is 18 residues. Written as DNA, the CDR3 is TGTGCCAGCAGTGACAGTGGGACTAGCGGGGGAAACACCGGGGAGCTGTTTTTT. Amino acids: CASSDSGTSGGNTGELFF.

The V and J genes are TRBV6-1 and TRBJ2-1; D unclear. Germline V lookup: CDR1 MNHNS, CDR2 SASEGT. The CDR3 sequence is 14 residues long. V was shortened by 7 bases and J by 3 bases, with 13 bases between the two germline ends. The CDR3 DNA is TGTGCCAGCACTCTACTCTCTGTCTACAATGAGCAGTTCTTC. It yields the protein CASTLLSVYNEQFF.

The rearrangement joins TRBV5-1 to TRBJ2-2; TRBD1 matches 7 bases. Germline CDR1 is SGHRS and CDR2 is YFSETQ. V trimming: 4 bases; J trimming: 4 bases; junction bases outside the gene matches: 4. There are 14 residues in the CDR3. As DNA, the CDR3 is TGCGCCAGCAGCGTAACAGGGGTCACCGGGGAGCTGTTTTTT. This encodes CASSVTGVTGELFF.

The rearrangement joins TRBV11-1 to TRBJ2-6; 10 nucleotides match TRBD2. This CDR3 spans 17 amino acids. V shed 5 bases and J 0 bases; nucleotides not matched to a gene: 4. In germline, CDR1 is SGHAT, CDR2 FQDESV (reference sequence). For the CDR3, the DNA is TGTGCCAGCAGCAGACTAGCGGGCATCTCTGGGGCCAACGTCCTGACTTTC. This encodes CASSRLAGISGANVLTF.

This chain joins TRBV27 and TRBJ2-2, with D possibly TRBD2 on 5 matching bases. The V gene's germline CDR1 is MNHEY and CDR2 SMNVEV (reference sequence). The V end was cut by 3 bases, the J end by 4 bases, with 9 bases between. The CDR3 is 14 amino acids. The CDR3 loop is CASSFYRGTGELFF. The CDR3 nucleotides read TGTGCCAGCAGTTTTTACCGGGGCACCGGGGAGCTGTTTTTT.

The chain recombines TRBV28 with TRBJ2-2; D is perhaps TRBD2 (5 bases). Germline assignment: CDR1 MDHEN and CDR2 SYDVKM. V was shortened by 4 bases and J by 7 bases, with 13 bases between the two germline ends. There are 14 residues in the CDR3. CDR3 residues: CASSSTAGFGELFF. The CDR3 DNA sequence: TGTGCCAGCAGTTCAACTGCGGGCTTCGGGGAGCTGTTTTTT.

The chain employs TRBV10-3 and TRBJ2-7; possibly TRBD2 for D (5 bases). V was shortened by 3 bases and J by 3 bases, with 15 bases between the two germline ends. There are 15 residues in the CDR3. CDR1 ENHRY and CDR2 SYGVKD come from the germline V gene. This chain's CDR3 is CAISESGEQLYEQYF. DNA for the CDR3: TGTGCCATCAGTGAATCCGGGGAGCAGCTCTACGAGCAGTACTTC.

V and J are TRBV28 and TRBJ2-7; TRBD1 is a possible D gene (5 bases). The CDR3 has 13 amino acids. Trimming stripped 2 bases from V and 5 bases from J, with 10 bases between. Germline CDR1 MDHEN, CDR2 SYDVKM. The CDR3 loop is CASSLQGLDEQYF. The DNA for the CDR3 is TGTGCCAGCAGTTTACAGGGCTTGGACGAGCAGTACTTC. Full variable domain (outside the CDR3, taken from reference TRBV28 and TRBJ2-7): DVKVTQSSRYLVKRTGEKVFLECVQDMDHENMFWYRQDPGLGLRLIYFSYDVKMKEKGDIPEGYSVSREKKERFSLILESASTNQTSMYLCASSLQGLDEQYFGPGTRLTVT.

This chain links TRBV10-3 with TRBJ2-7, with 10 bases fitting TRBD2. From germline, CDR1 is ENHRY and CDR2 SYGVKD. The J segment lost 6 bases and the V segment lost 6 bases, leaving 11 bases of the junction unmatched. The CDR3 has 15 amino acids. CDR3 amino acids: CAISRGAGGPSEQYF. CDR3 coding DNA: TGTGCCATCAGCCGGGGAGCGGGAGGGCCAAGCGAGCAGTACTTC.

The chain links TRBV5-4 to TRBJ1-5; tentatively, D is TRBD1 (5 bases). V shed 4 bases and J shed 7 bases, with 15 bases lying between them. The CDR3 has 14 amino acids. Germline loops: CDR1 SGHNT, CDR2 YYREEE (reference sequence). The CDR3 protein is CASSQGGVRQPQHF. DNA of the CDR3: TGTGCCAGCAGCCAGGGCGGGGTAAGGCAGCCCCAGCATTTT.